Below are 11 T cell receptor beta chains sequenced from a single sample in a study of regulatory T cells in long-lasting Graves disease. Relying on iRepertoire HTBI primers and Arm-PCR of CDR3 regions, the team built TCR beta libraries. Using its own MiXCR run on the multiplex PCR reads, TCRdb lists one record per CDR3 protein. Found here are under 800,000 distinct CDR3 sequences, approximately 15% of them singletons; the top ten hold about 18%. The time point here: newly diagnosed GD, antithyroid drugs for less than 3 months. The TCR library was prepared using RNA isolated from PBMCs. Another study also made use of these data, one on T cells in Graves' hyperthyroidism and ophthalmopathy.

The source material was peripheral blood mononuclear cells (PBMCs), sampled at new diagnosis, from a patient treated with antithyroid drugs. These receptors were collected from a woman in her twenties or thirties with Graves disease.

This clonotype came up many times. V gene TRBV6-1 combines with J gene TRBJ1-6; no reliable D call. This CDR3 has 15 residues. The V end was cut by 8 bases, the J end by 7 bases, with 18 bases between. In germline, CDR1 is MNHNS, CDR2 SASEGT. The CDR3 region has the DNA TGTGCCAGCGGGTATGGACGGGATGTGAATTCACCCCTCCACTTT. Its translation is CASGYGRDVNSPLHF.

The V and J genes are TRBV30 and TRBJ1-6, with D unclear. V lost 4 bases to trimming and J lost 5 bases, with 12 bases between them. Germline values: CDR1 GTSNPN, CDR2 SVGIG (reference sequence). This CDR3 is built from 14 residues. Here the CDR3 reads CAWTGQINNSPLHF. The CDR3 region has the DNA TGTGCCTGGACTGGGCAAATCAATAATTCACCCCTCCACTTT.

The chain joins TRBV24-1 to TRBJ2-1; 13 nucleotides align to TRBD2. CDR1 and CDR2 from the germline V gene are KGHDR and SFDVKD. Germline trimming cut 7 bases from V and 10 bases from J; bases unmatched to any gene: 15. The CDR3 loop spans 17 amino acids. The CDR3 DNA reads TGTGCCACCAGCAGATATTCCGGGACTAGCGGGACCGGCGAGCAGTTCTTC. Protein product: CATSRYSGTSGTGEQFF.

This clonotype was observed at least ten times. The chain has TRBV24-1 and TRBJ2-7; 14 nucleotides align to TRBD2. The trim removed 2 bases at V and 6 bases at J, leaving 5 bases unmatched. Germline CDR1 reads KGHDR; CDR2 reads SFDVKD. The CDR3 sequence is 16 residues long. CDR3 coding DNA: TGTGCCACCAGTGATTCGGGACTAGCGGGGGTTCGCGAGCAGTACTTC. Residues: CATSDSGLAGVREQYF.

This clonotype was seen ten or more times. The chain links TRBV27 to TRBJ2-5; 7 bases agree with TRBD1. The CDR3 covers 13 residues. Trimming at V came to 5 bases and at J to 5 bases, leaving 5 bases not matched to a gene. CDR1 and CDR2 (germline): MNHEY, SMNVEV (reference sequence). The CDR3 protein is CASSQGVGETQYF. CDR3 nucleotides: TGTGCCAGCAGTCAGGGGGTAGGGGAGACCCAGTACTTC.

This clonotype was counted between two and nine times. The chain carries TRBV15 and TRBJ2-7; 9 nucleotides align to TRBD2. The CDR3 totals 18 residues. J lost 2 bases, V lost 1 base, and 12 bases had no gene match. CDR1 is LNHNV and CDR2 is YYDKDF in the germline V gene (reference sequence). The CDR3 nucleotides are TGTGCCACCAGCAGAGCCTCTAGCGGGACCATCAGGGCCTACGAGCAGTACTTC. It specifies CATSRASSGTIRAYEQYF. Full variable domain (remainder filled in from reference TRBV15 and TRBJ2-7): DAMVIQNPRYQVTQFGKPVTLSCSQTLNHNVMYWYQQKSSQAPKLLFHYYDKDFNNEADTPDNFQSRRPNTSFCFLDIRSPGLGDTAMYLCATSRASSGTIRAYEQYFGPGTRLTVT.

Ten or more counts support this clonotype. V and J are TRBV2 and TRBJ2-3, with D possibly called TRBD1 or TRBD2 (5 bases each). CDR3 length equals 14 residues. From germline, CDR1 is SNHLY and CDR2 FYNNEI. Trimming took 8 bases from V and 2 from J, leaving 14 bases between them. CDR3 sequence reads: CASPGTEATDTQYF. The CDR3 DNA sequence: TGTGCCAGCCCCGGGACCGAAGCCACAGATACGCAGTATTTT.

The chain carries TRBV28 and TRBJ2-7; TRBD1 agrees at 7 bases. The V gene end was trimmed by 0 bases and the J gene end by 6 bases; junction bases not matched to a gene: 5. Germline V gives CDR1 MDHEN, CDR2 SYDVKM. This CDR3 region has 14 residues. The CDR3 DNA follows: TGTGCCAGCAGTTTATGGGGGGACAGCGCCGAGCAGTACTTC. Translated, it gives CASSLWGDSAEQYF. Full variable domain (outside the CDR3, taken from reference TRBV28 and TRBJ2-7): DVKVTQSSRYLVKRTGEKVFLECVQDMDHENMFWYRQDPGLGLRLIYFSYDVKMKEKGDIPEGYSVSREKKERFSLILESASTNQTSMYLCASSLWGDSAEQYFGPGTRLTVT.

V usage is TRBV5-8 and J usage is TRBJ2-5, with D perhaps matching TRBD2 (5 bases). The CDR3 has 15 amino acids. V lost 0 bases and J 9 bases, leaving 18 bases between the germline ends. CDR1 is SGHTS, CDR2 YDEGEE, per germline. DNA for the CDR3: TGTGCCAGCAGCTTGGGGGAGCTGAGGGTGGAGGCCCAGTACTTC. This codes for CASSLGELRVEAQYF.

This chain connects TRBV7-6 to TRBJ2-7; the D gene is possibly TRBD1 (8 bases). Germline V CDR1 and CDR2: SGHVS, FNYEAQ. The V end lost 2 bases, the J end lost 6 bases, and 23 bases lay between the germline ends. There are 17 residues in the CDR3. CDR3: CASSLSTTGGVSSEQYF. CDR3 bases: TGTGCCAGCAGCTTATCAACCACAGGGGGGGTTAGTAGCGAGCAGTACTTC.

This clonotype was observed many times. This rearrangement joins TRBV13 to TRBJ2-1; 11 positions match TRBD2. The CDR3 has 16 residues. J lost 5 bases, V lost 4 bases, and 7 bases had no gene match. From germline, CDR1 is PRHDT and CDR2 FYEKMQ (reference sequence). The CDR3 reads CASSSIPGLADNEQFF. CDR3 nucleotides: TGTGCCAGCAGCTCAATACCGGGACTAGCGGACAATGAGCAGTTCTTC.